These 29 T cell receptor beta chains were sequenced from one sample in a study of T cell changes during pregnancy in multiple sclerosis. TCRdb's table, derived via immunoSEQ multiplex PCR, lists solely in-frame clones and lacks some. This table has tens of thousands of clones, roughly nine tenths appearing once. The specimen was CD4+ T cells from peripheral blood mononuclear cells, collected in the third trimester of pregnancy. These receptor sequences come from a female donor in good health, enrolled as a control in a pregnancy study.

The rearrangement links TRBV11-2 to TRBJ2-7; weak D call: TRBD1 (6 bases). Trimming removed 8 bases at V and 5 bases at J, with 22 bases between. CDR3 length: 15 residues. CDR1 and CDR2 (germline): SGHAT, FQNNGV. The CDR3 region has the DNA TGTGCCAGCGGAAGACTACAGGGTCGTAACGACGAGCAGTACTTC. Amino acids: CASGRLQGRNDEQYF.

The chain combines TRBV6-5 with TRBJ2-3, with TRBD1 as a possible D gene (6 bases). The CDR3 runs to 13 residues. The germline CDR1 and CDR2 sequences are MNHEY and SVGAGI. Trimming took 6 bases from V and 3 from J, leaving 10 bases between them. The CDR3 sequence is CASRTGWTDTQYF. DNA of the CDR3: TGTGCCAGCAGGACAGGATGGACAGATACGCAGTATTTT.

The CDR3 loop reads CASSPGQGAEQYF. In nucleotides, the CDR3 is TGTGCCAGCAGCCCAGGACAGGGCGCCGAGCAGTACTTC. This chain uses TRBV7-3 with TRBJ2-7, with 8 bases matching TRBD1. CDR3 size: 13 residues. With 5 bases clipped from V and 6 bases from J, the junction kept 6 bases outside the gene matches. In germline, CDR1 is SGHTA, CDR2 FQGTGA.

The chain has TRBV6-1 and TRBJ1-2, with D possibly matching TRBD1 (6 bases). CDR3 length equals 13 residues. Germline V lookup: CDR1 MNHNS, CDR2 SASEGT. Trimming shortened V by 7 bases and J by 7 bases, and 16 bases separated the two germline ends. DNA of the CDR3: TGTGCCAGCACGGTTCGGGGGGCGGGTGGCTACACCTTC. It specifies CASTVRGAGGYTF.

This clone was picked up one time. This sequence joins TRBV18 and TRBJ1-4; possible D gene TRBD1, 5 bases. The CDR3 sequence is 20 residues long. V was clipped by 3 bases and J by 2 bases, with 25 bases between them. Per germline, CDR1 KGHSH and CDR2 LQKENI. The CDR3 sequence is CASSPRRAERDHRTNEKLFF. In nucleotides, the CDR3 is TGTGCCAGCTCACCGCGGAGGGCAGAGCGGGACCACCGGACTAATGAAAAACTGTTTTTT.

The genes are TRBV15 and TRBJ1-2, with no clear D. Germline values: CDR1 LNHNV, CDR2 YYDKDF (reference sequence). The CDR3 spans 14 residues. The V end lost 3 bases, the J end lost 6 bases, and 14 bases lay between the germline ends. For the CDR3, the DNA is TGTGCCACCAGCAGTACCGAGTATCTGGATGGCTACACCTTC. This translates into CATSSTEYLDGYTF.

The chain has TRBV7-8 and TRBJ1-1; possible D gene TRBD1, 6 bases. V dropped 5 bases and J dropped 2 bases, with 12 bases sitting between them. CDR3 length: 14 residues. Per the germline V gene, CDR1 is SGHVS and CDR2 is FQNEAQ. CDR3 nucleotide sequence: TGTGCCAGCAGCCTAAGGGGGTATAACACTGAAGCTTTCTTT. Translated, it gives CASSLRGYNTEAFF.

This rearrangement joins TRBV19 to TRBJ2-7; 9 bases align to TRBD1. The trim removed 4 bases at V and 3 bases at J, leaving 10 bases unmatched. This CDR3 is 16 amino acids long. Germline-derived CDR1 and CDR2 are LNHDA and SQIVND (reference sequence). Here the CDR3 reads CASSTNPTGGYYEQYF. The CDR3 DNA is TGTGCCAGTAGTACTAACCCGACAGGGGGATACTACGAGCAGTACTTC. Supplemented by reference TRBV19 and TRBJ2-7, the full variable domain reads DGGITQSPKYLFRKEGQNVTLSCEQNLNHDAMYWYRQDPGQGLRLIYYSQIVNDFQKGDIAEGYSVSREKKESFPLTVTSAQKNPTAFYLCASSTNPTGGYYEQYFGPGTRLTVT.

This chain links TRBV7-2 with TRBJ1-3; possibly TRBD1 for D (5 bases). The CDR3 totals 14 residues. The V end was cut by 4 bases, the J end by 4 bases, with 11 bases between. Germline CDR1 SGHTA, CDR2 FQGNSA. The CDR3 loop is CASSSTTAGNTIYF. The CDR3 region has the DNA TGTGCCAGCAGCTCCACGACAGCAGGAAACACCATATATTTT.

The chain links TRBV6-5 to TRBJ1-5; D is possibly TRBD1 (5 bases). The CDR3 sequence is 13 residues long. The V gene's germline CDR1 is MNHEY and CDR2 SVGAGI. V gave up 4 bases and J gave up 6 bases, with 10 bases separating them. CDR3 bases: TGTGCCAGCAGTTTCGACAGAGTTCAGCCCCAGCATTTT. Its protein product is CASSFDRVQPQHF.

The gene calls are TRBV18 and TRBJ1-2, with D tentatively TRBD1 (6 bases). Germline CDR1 reads KGHSH; CDR2 reads LQKENI. This CDR3 is built from 13 residues. V lost 2 bases and J lost 9, with 13 bases in between. CDR3 protein: CASSPADSRSYTF. The CDR3 coding sequence is TGTGCCAGCTCACCAGCGGACAGTCGCAGCTACACCTTC. Full variable domain (rest looked up from reference TRBV18 and TRBJ1-2): NAGVMQNPRHLVRRRGQEARLRCSPMKGHSHVYWYRQLPEEGLKFMVYLQKENIIDESGMPKERFSAEFPKEGPSILRIQQVVRGDSAAYFCASSPADSRSYTFGSGTRLTVV.

The genes are TRBV11-2 and TRBJ1-4; tentative D call: TRBD1 (6 bases). The CDR3 spans 15 residues. Trimming took off 6 bases at V and 8 bases at J, with 19 bases between the two ends. Germline V lookup: CDR1 SGHAT, CDR2 FQNNGV. The CDR3 DNA follows: TGTGCCAGCAGTGGAAATGGGGGCGGCGGGGAAAAACTGTTTTTT. This gives the protein CASSGNGGGGEKLFF.

V gene TRBV18 combines with J gene TRBJ2-1; 11 nucleotides agree with TRBD1. The V segment lost 3 bases and the J segment 10 bases; nucleotides outside the gene matches: 11. Germline V gene lookup returns CDR1 KGHSH and CDR2 LQKENI. There are 16 residues in the CDR3. CDR3 DNA sequence: TGTGCCAGCTCACCCCGTGGGACAGGGGGAGCTTGGGAGCAGTTCTTC. Translation gives CASSPRGTGGAWEQFF.

J is TRBJ2-3 and V is TRBV11-3; D may be TRBD2 (6 bases). This CDR3 comprises 18 residues. The V gene's germline CDR1 is SGHNT and CDR2 YENEEA. V lost 2 bases and J lost 0, with 18 bases in between. The DNA for the CDR3 is TGTGCCAGCAGCTTACTGAACCGTCTAGCGACTAGCACAGATACGCAGTATTTT. Translation gives CASSLLNRLATSTDTQYF.

This clone was recorded once. CDR3 residues: CAWSGGGVGARINNQPQHF. DNA for the CDR3: TGTGCCTGGAGTGGTGGGGGGGTGGGGGCTCGGATAAACAATCAGCCCCAGCATTTT. This chain connects TRBV30 to TRBJ1-5; tentative D call: TRBD1 (6 bases). V was shortened by 1 base and J by 3 bases, with 25 bases between the two germline ends. This CDR3 is 19 amino acids long. Germline CDR1 GTSNPN, CDR2 SVGIG (reference sequence).

V usage is TRBV6-4 and J usage is TRBJ1-2; D call uncertain. This CDR3 contains 13 residues. The germline V and J ends were trimmed by 3 bases and 5 bases, with 10 bases remaining between them. The germline V gene has CDR1 MRHNA and CDR2 SNTAGT. In nucleotides, the CDR3 is TGTGCCAGCAGTGATGGTAAAGAGTATGGCTACACCTTC. It specifies CASSDGKEYGYTF.

This clone was observed a handful of times. The chain joins TRBV4-2 to TRBJ1-1; 10 positions match TRBD1. V shed 3 bases, J shed 12 bases, and the junction held 10 bases outside the gene matches. The CDR3 covers 14 residues. Germline V gene lookup returns CDR1 LGHNA and CDR2 YNFKEQ. The CDR3 DNA reads as TGTGCCAGCAGCCAGCTCCGGGACAGGGGTGGGACTTTCTTT. It is translated as CASSQLRDRGGTFF.

The genes are TRBV27 and TRBJ2-1; D perhaps matches TRBD2 (5 bases). The CDR3 extends over 15 amino acids. Trimming cost V 2 bases and J 9 bases, with 17 bases left between them. CDR1 is MNHEY, CDR2 SMNVEV, per germline (reference sequence). The CDR3 DNA sequence: TGTGCCAGCAGTTTAGGAAGAGTCTCAGGAGGTGAGCAGTTCTTC. Translation gives CASSLGRVSGGEQFF.

The V and J genes are TRBV4-3 and TRBJ1-1; D ambiguous. This CDR3 has 15 residues. CDR1 is LGHNA, CDR2 YSLEER, per germline. V was cut by 0 bases and J by 11 bases, with 19 bases left in between. The CDR3 nucleotides are TGCGCCAGCAGCCAAGATGTCGAGGGTTCGTCCCGGGCTTTCTTT. Protein: CASSQDVEGSSRAFF.

The V and J genes are TRBV6-4 and TRBJ2-3, with 8 bases fitting TRBD2. Germline assignment: CDR1 MRHNA and CDR2 SNTAGT. This CDR3 contains 15 residues. The V segment lost 0 bases and the J segment 3 bases; nucleotides outside the gene matches: 2. This CDR3 reads CASSDSSGGTDTQYF. Written as DNA, the CDR3 is TGTGCCAGCAGTGACTCATCGGGGGGGACAGATACGCAGTATTTT.

V is TRBV18 and J is TRBJ2-7; 9 bases are shared with TRBD1. Germline lookup yields CDR1 KGHSH and CDR2 LQKENI. The CDR3 has 16 amino acids. V was pared by 3 bases and J by 1 base, with 7 bases of the junction left unmatched. CDR3 in DNA: TGTGCCAGCTCACCTACGGGACAGGGCAGGTCCTACGAGCAGTACTTC. Encoded protein: CASSPTGQGRSYEQYF. The complete variable domain, with remaining parts taken from reference TRBV18 and TRBJ2-7, reads NAGVMQNPRHLVRRRGQEARLRCSPMKGHSHVYWYRQLPEEGLKFMVYLQKENIIDESGMPKERFSAEFPKEGPSILRIQQVVRGDSAAYFCASSPTGQGRSYEQYFGPGTRLTVT.

CDR3 in DNA: TGTGCCAGCAGCTTATCCGGGTGGGGGGACACTGAAGCTTTCTTT. Encoded protein: CASSLSGWGDTEAFF. The V gene is TRBV7-3, the J gene TRBJ1-1; TRBD1 might be the D (5 bases). V shed 2 bases and J shed 3 bases, with 13 bases lying between them. The germline gives CDR1 SGHTA, CDR2 FQGTGA. There are 15 residues in the CDR3.

The J gene is TRBJ1-4, the V gene TRBV11-2; weak D call: TRBD1 (5 bases). Trimming removed 3 bases from V and 14 bases from J, with 10 bases in between. CDR3 length: 11 amino acids. CDR1 is SGHAT, CDR2 FQNNGV, per germline. CDR3 in amino acids: CASSFRGGLFF. DNA of the CDR3: TGTGCCAGCAGCTTTCGGGGGGGGCTGTTTTTT.

V and J are TRBV7-9 and TRBJ1-2; 7 nucleotides agree with TRBD1. With V trimmed by 6 bases and J by 5 bases, 12 bases remained unmatched. This CDR3 is 15 amino acids long. The V gene's germline CDR1 is SEHNR and CDR2 FQNEAQ (reference sequence). CDR3: CASRPGQTTYYGYTF. In DNA, the CDR3 is TGTGCCAGCAGACCGGGACAGACTACTTATTATGGCTACACCTTC. The whole variable domain, filled in from reference TRBV7-9 and TRBJ1-2, reads DTGVSQNPRHKITKRGQNVTFRCDPISEHNRLYWYRQTLGQGPEFLTYFQNEAQLEKSRLLSDRFSAERPKGSFSTLEIQRTEQGDSAMYLCASRPGQTTYYGYTFGSGTRLTVV.

The J gene is TRBJ1-5, the V gene TRBV19; 7 bases map to TRBD1. The CDR3 has 15 amino acids. Germline assignment: CDR1 LNHDA and CDR2 SQIVND (reference sequence). V shed 7 bases and J 3 bases; nucleotides not matched to a gene: 9. The CDR3 is CASTSTGFSNQPQHF. In DNA, the CDR3 is TGTGCCAGTACCTCGACAGGGTTCTCCAATCAGCCCCAGCATTTT.

The rearrangement links TRBV7-8 to TRBJ2-2; 7 nucleotides match TRBD2. The CDR3 is 19 amino acids. V lost 1 base, J lost 3 bases, and 14 bases stayed unmatched. CDR1 and CDR2 (germline): SGHVS, FQNEAQ. The CDR3 sequence: CASSLGLLAGGVDTGELFF. The CDR3 DNA reads TGTGCCAGCAGCTTAGGTTTGTTAGCGGGCGGTGTGGACACCGGGGAGCTGTTTTTT. Full variable domain (remainder filled in from reference TRBV7-8 and TRBJ2-2): GAGVSQSPRYKVAKRGQDVALRCDPISGHVSLFWYQQALGQGPEFLTYFQNEAQLDKSGLPSDRFFAERPEGSVSTLKIQRTQQEDSAVYLCASSLGLLAGGVDTGELFFGEGSRLTVL.

V and J are TRBV27 and TRBJ1-5; D is perhaps TRBD1 (5 bases). This CDR3 has 15 amino acids. Germline CDR1 reads MNHEY; CDR2 reads SMNVEV (reference sequence). V lost 7 bases, J lost 6 bases, and 19 bases lay in between. The CDR3 loop reads CASTPWQGGFQPQHF. The CDR3 coding sequence is TGTGCCAGCACCCCTTGGCAGGGAGGATTTCAGCCCCAGCATTTT.

CDR3 in amino acids: CASSQDQFRGLEKLFF. The CDR3 DNA sequence: TGTGCCAGCAGCCAAGATCAATTCCGGGGGTTGGAAAAACTGTTTTTT. The rearrangement joins TRBV14 to TRBJ1-4; possibly TRBD1 for D (5 bases). The V gene's germline CDR1 is SGHDN and CDR2 FVKESK. The CDR3 extends over 16 amino acids. V lost 0 bases to trimming and J lost 8 bases, with 16 bases between them.

The J gene is TRBJ2-1, the V gene TRBV18; 7 bases align to TRBD2. Unmatched junction bases numbered 6, after V lost 4 bases and J lost 0 bases. CDR3 length equals 16 residues. Germline V gene lookup returns CDR1 KGHSH and CDR2 LQKENI. In nucleotides, the CDR3 is TGTGCCAGCTCACTAACAAGCGGGACCTCCTACAATGAGCAGTTCTTC. Its protein is CASSLTSGTSYNEQFF.